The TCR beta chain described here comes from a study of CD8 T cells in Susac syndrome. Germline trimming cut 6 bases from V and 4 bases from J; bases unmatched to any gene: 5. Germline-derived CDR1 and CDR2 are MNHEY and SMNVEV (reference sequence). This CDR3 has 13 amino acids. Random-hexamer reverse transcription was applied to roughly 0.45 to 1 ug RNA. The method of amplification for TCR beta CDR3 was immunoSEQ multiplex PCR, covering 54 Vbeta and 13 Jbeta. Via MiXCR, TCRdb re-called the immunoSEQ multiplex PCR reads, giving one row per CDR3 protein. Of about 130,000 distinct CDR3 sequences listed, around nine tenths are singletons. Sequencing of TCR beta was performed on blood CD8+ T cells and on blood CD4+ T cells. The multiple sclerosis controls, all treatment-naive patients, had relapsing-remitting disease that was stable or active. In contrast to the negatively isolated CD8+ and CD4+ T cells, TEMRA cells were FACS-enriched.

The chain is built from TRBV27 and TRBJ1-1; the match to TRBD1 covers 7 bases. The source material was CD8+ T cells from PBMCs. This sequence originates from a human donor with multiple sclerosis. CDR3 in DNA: TGTGCCAGCAGGATGACAGGGCTCACTGAAGCTTTCTTT. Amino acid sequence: CASRMTGLTEAFF.